Described below is a single T cell receptor (beta chain) sequence and its context. Its specificity is unknown. This record comes from a study of beta chain features in type 1 diabetes. Trimming left V 1 base short and J 1 base short, with 8 bases between. Germline CDR1 is GTSNPN and CDR2 is SVGIG (reference sequence). The CDR3 has 14 residues. As every portion of the isolated RNA was reverse transcribed, the sequencing read expressed TCRB transcripts. Assay: immunoSEQ multiplex PCR; the TCRdb copy retains only in-frame clones and omits some. The data show hundreds of thousands of clones, around 30% seen once. Study-level points and caveats: Patients' naive, central memory and regulatory TCRB repertoires appeared more alike than those of healthy donors.

This chain connects TRBV30 to TRBJ1-5; tentatively, D is TRBD1 (6 bases). The source material was naive CD4+ T cells from blood. This TCR derives from a young man in good health. The CDR3 sequence: CAWSGGQSNQPQHF. CDR3 sequence (DNA): TGTGCCTGGAGTGGGGGGCAGAGCAATCAGCCCCAGCATTTT.